This T cell receptor beta chain was profiled in a study of blood T cell repertoires in COVID-19. The overall study: Samples came from the United States, Italy and Spain, spanning acute and convalescent COVID-19. T cells, B-cell-depleted T cells, or PBMCs supplied cDNA or gDNA.

Authors' processing steps: Reference gene primer amplification gave nucleated cell count estimates. Assay used: immunoSEQ multiplex PCR; TCRdb lists only in-frame clones, some missing. V, J and clone size are taken as reported in that table, and D and trimming were inferred from the DNA itself. This table has approximately 83,000 clones, 60% to 85% appearing once. The germline CDR1 and CDR2 sequences are LNHDA and SQIVND (reference sequence). The V end lost 1 base, the J end lost 8 bases, and 8 bases lay between the germline ends. The CDR3 is 13 residues long. The V gene is TRBV19, the J gene TRBJ2-2; D unclear. Input material: peripheral blood. This sequence was found in a woman aged 80 or over with acute or convalescent COVID-19. As DNA, the CDR3 is TGTGCCAGTAGTATAGCGCGAGGAGGGGAGCTGTTTTTT. It is translated as CASSIARGGELFF.